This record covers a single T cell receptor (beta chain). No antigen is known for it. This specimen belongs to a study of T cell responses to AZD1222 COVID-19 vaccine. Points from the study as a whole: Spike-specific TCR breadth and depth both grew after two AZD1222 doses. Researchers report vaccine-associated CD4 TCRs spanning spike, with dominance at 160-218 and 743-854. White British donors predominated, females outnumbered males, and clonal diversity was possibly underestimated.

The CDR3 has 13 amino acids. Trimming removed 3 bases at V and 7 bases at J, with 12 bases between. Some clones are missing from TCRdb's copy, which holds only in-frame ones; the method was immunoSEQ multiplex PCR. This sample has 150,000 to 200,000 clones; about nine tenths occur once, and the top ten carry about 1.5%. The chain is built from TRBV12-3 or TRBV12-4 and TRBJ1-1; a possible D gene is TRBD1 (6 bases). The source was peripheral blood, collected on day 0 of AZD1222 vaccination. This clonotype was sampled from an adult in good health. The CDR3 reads CASSLLGGVEAFF. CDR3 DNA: TGTGCCAGCAGTTTGCTCGGGGGCGTTGAAGCTTTCTTT.